The entry below gives a single T cell receptor beta chain sequence along with its context. The antigen it binds to is not known. Base qualities are not recorded, but no much larger clone differs from it by a single base. The record originates from a study of T cells after yellow fever vaccination (dated by TCRdb to between 2019 and 2020). Study-level background: Libraries from fractions with low cell numbers were prepared with the SMART-Seq v4 Ultra Low Input RNA kit. Bulk TCR alpha and beta repertoires were sequenced longitudinally to track T-cell clones before and after primary and booster YFV17D yellow fever vaccination. The cohort comprised two healthy male donors, one aged 18 to 30 and one aged 30 to 39 years. Blood was collected at multiple timepoints before and after primary and secondary immunization, and bulk PBMC replicates and cell subsets were isolated. Broader findings and caveats from the paper: Most clones expanded after primary vaccination were re-detected after the booster (96% of CD4 and approximately 88% of CD8), suggesting broad memory maintenance. A small share of clonotypes was detected in both CD4 and CD8 compartments, with the overlap likely arising from convergent recombination. Because only a couple of donors were included in the study, the extent to which the findings can be generalized is limited. Compared with the primary T-cell response, the secondary T-cell response was weaker but faster, peaking on day 5 rather than day 15. Because abundant contaminating clonotypes from the bulk population could be contained in FACS-sorted repertoires, computational filtering was required.

TCR cDNA was synthesized by 5'RACE template switching, which introduced a universal primer site and unique molecular identifiers. Priming of cDNA synthesis was performed from both the TCR alpha and TCR beta constant segments. Library amplification used two PCR steps, and the second PCR step added sample barcodes and sequencing adapters. Libraries were sequenced on Illumina HiSeq 2500 (2x100 bp) or NovaSeq (2x150 bp). As for how the authors treated the data: Demultiplexing of reads and collapsing into UMI consensus sequences were performed with MIGEC, and V(D)J alignment was carried out with MiXCR. Vaccine-responding clonotypes were identified with edgeR using replicate PBMC samples, with FDR below 0.01 and a log2 fold change above 5 up to day 15 being required. Bulk clonotypes were assigned CD4 or CD8 identity according to which sequenced CD4 or CD8 repertoire held them at higher abundance. The public reads were reanalyzed by TCRdb: fastp trimming at Q25, MiXCR alignment, in-frame beta chains only. All rows with the same CDR3 protein become a single entry with the most common DNA and genes. None of the V and J calls come from the authors' own analysis; TCRdb made them. This sample gives 450,000 to 550,000 distinct CDR3 sequences in total; 19% of them show up just once. 14% of the sample is held by the ten biggest clonotypes.

The treatment or condition label corresponds to: live attenuated yellow fever vaccine strain. At every blood-draw timepoint, two biological replicates of bulk PBMCs were collected. A standard Ficoll-Paque protocol was used to isolate PBMCs from peripheral blood. TriZol was used to extract RNA from bulk PBMCs, from CD4 and CD8 fractions, and from dextramer-positive and dextramer-negative fractions. The TCR comes from a young man who received the YFV17D yellow fever vaccine. This specimen consisted of PBMCs, obtained 15 days after the yellow fever booster vaccination.

The CDR3 here reads CASSVGVELETQYF. The DNA sequence follows: TGTGCCAGCAGCGTAGGGGTAGAATTAGAGACCCAGTACTTC. In this chain, TRBV9 is recombined with TRBJ2-5; confidence is insufficient to name the D gene. The CDR3 spans 14 residues, from the cysteine through the phenylalanine. Here the CDR3 DNA is all that survives: 42 bases in frame from base 1. At the junction V is shortened by 0 bases and J by 4 bases, with 10 bases in between. CDR1 and CDR2 are drawn from the germline V gene: SGDLS, YYNGEE.